The sequence of this T cell receptor beta chain was determined in a study of OX40 agonist ivuxolimab in advanced cancers. Study-wide context: The costimulatory receptor OX40 (CD134) was targeted by ivuxolimab, a fully human IgG2 agonistic monoclonal antibody. Intravenous ivuxolimab was administered to patients every 2 weeks at six dose levels: 0.01, 0.1, 0.3, 1.5, 3 and 10 mg/kg. Of the 50 or so patients in dose escalation, 19 had hepatocellular carcinoma, some 15 had melanoma, 9 had renal cell carcinoma and 9 had head and neck cancer. In the dose-escalation cohort, approximately 80% of patients were male, and the mean age was around 60 years with a range of roughly 23 to 79. Patients were allowed to have had prior anti-PD-1, anti-PD-L1 or anti-CTLA-4 therapy, and more than 35% of the dose-escalation patients had been treated with checkpoint inhibitors. Partial responses occurred in three dose-escalation patients, of whom one had hepatocellular carcinoma and two had cutaneous melanoma. The purpose of peripheral TCRbeta sequencing was to test whether ivuxolimab changed TCR sequence diversity and led to clonal T-cell expansion. The paper covers the monotherapy dose-escalation part of the phase I ivuxolimab trial, which included N of about 56 patients.

The germline V gene (reference sequence) supplies CDR1 SGHAT and CDR2 FQDESV. From the cysteine up to the phenylalanine, the CDR3 has a length of 19 residues. The kept DNA is CDR3 alone, 57 bases in frame from the first base. The germline ends are 20 bases apart after V is trimmed by 4 bases and J by 1 base. Summary of the overall study and its limitations: At doses of 0.1 to 3.0 mg/kg, clonal expansion of both CD4+ and CD8+ T cells in blood was seen between baseline and week 6. Low levels of normalized T-cell clonal expansion were also shown by some nonresponding patients. After ivuxolimab, CD8+ T cells had more expanded clones than CD4+ T cells on average. Partial responders in the 0.1-3.0 mg/kg groups had among the lowest normalized peripheral clonal expansion, especially among CD8+ T cells. The antigen specificity of the peripheral T cells that underwent clonal expansion was not determined.

This clone has just one count. The clone's antigen remains unknown. No base quality values were provided; no much bigger clone lies one nucleotide off. Genomic DNA was isolated from the sorted cells so that the TCRbeta CDR3 region could be sequenced. TCRbeta CDR3 regions were sequenced using the immunoSEQ Assay. TCRdb took this table from immuneACCESS and kept in-frame rearrangements with V and J called. Such tables lack part of the clones; where checked against another copy, unresolved V genes explain under half of the gap, and the rest is unexplained. The sample table contains tens of thousands of clones; only one count was recorded for over 90% of them. Under 20% of the sample goes to the ten largest clones. Patients with a history of autoimmune disease or receiving systemic immunosuppression were excluded from the trial. Peripheral blood for TCR sequencing was drawn from every dose cohort at baseline, at cycle 4 day 1 and at cycle 7 day 1. The samples were drawn from a first-in-human, open-label, multicenter phase I dose-escalation trial of ivuxolimab. Adults with locally advanced or metastatic head and neck squamous cell, hepatocellular, melanoma or renal cell carcinoma were enrolled in the trial. Before TCR sequencing, CD4+ T cells and CD8+ T cells were sorted from peripheral blood as separate populations.

The rearranged chain carries TRBV11-1 and TRBJ2-6; no D gene call is confident. The source was CD4+ or CD8+ T cells sorted from blood, collected in a trial of the OX40 agonist ivuxolimab. The source of this sequence is an adult with an advanced solid tumor such as melanoma, head and neck, liver or kidney cancer. CDR3 loop: CASSSPGRSALSGANVLTF. The bases read TGTGCCAGCAGCTCCCCCGGTCGCAGTGCTTTATCTGGGGCCAACGTCCTGACTTTC. With the portions outside the CDR3 filled from the reference TRBV11-1 and TRBJ2-6 genes, the complete variable region becomes EAEVAQSPRYKITEKSQAVAFWCDPISGHATLYWYRQILGQGPELLVQFQDESVVDDSQLPKDRFSAERLKGVDSTLKIQPAELGDSAMYLCASSSPGRSALSGANVLTFGAGSRLTVL.